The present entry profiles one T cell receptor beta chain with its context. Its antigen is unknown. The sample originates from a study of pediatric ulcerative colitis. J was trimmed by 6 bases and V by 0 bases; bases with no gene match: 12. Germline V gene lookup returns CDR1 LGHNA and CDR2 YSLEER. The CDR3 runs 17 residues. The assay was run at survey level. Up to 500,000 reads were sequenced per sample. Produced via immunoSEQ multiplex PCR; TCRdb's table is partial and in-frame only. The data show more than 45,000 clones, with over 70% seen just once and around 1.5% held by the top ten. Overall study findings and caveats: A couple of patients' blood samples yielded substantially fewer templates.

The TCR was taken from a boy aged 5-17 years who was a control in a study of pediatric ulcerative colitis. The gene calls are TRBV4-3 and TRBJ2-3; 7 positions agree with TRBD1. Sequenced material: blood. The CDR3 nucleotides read TGCGCCAGCAGCCAAGAGGGTCGGGGACAGTTCACTGATACGCAGTATTTT. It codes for CASSQEGRGQFTDTQYF.